This TCR beta chain was found in a study of CD4 T cells in lung cancer (dated 2019 in TCRdb). Describing the broader study: In the study, blood T cells of NSCLC patients were screened for responses to candidate mutation-encoded neoepitopes, and neoantigen-specific CD4+ T-cell clones and TCRs were isolated. The resected patients had lung adenocarcinoma or squamous cell carcinoma, were aged 60 to 69 at blood donation, and mostly were former smokers. Before blood donation, patients had received treatments including platinum chemotherapy, and some received nivolumab or pembrolizumab. The frequency of neoantigen-specific clonotypes in tumor resections, non-adjacent lung and cultured T-cell products was followed using TCRB deep sequencing. On the study overall, not on this receptor specifically: Some responses derived from blood might reflect in vitro priming of naive T cells or cross-reactivity instead of memory responses to the cancer. IFNgamma-sorted cells included nonspecific IFNgamma producers of unknown purity, so expanded lines ranged from monoclonal to oligoclonal.

Turning to this clone: Its antigen specificity is not known. No qualities accompany the bases; no much larger clone lies one base away.

Receptors were amplified or captured by the immunoSEQ multiplex PCR assay. DNA was isolated using Qiagen DNeasy or QIAamp micro DNA kits, and TCRB was sequenced using the Adaptive Biotechnology human TCRB sequencing kit. An Illumina MiSeq was used to sequence the TCRB libraries. The authors' analysis ran thus. The kit provider's software was used to analyze TCRB sequence data, and Fisher's exact test was used to test clonotype templates for tumor enrichment. The immuneACCESS repertoire file appears here via TCRdb, limited to in-frame rearrangements. These files lack a portion of the clones; in checked studies, under half of the deficit traces to unresolved V genes, and the cause of the others is not known. From that table come the V and J calls and clone size; the DNA was used to work out D and trimming. This sample comprises about 350 clones, around 93% of them detected only once. The ten largest make up under 75% of the sample.

PBMCs were stimulated for 10 to 15 days with mutant 27-mer peptides plus IL21, IL7, IL15 and IL2 and were then restimulated with peptide-pulsed autologous B cells. Live IFNgamma-secreting T cells were sorted by cytokine capture on a FACS Aria2 after restimulation with peptide-pulsed B cells. At limiting dilution of about 3 or 11 cells per well, the sorted cells were expanded for roughly 13 to 22 days with irradiated allogeneic PBMCs, phytohemagglutinin and IL2. The patients provided peripheral blood samples or leukapheresis products. Antigen specificity of expanded lines was screened by IFNgamma ELISA against autologous B cells pulsed with mutant peptides. The CDR1 and CDR2 encoded by the germline V gene are MNHEY and SVGAGI. The CDR3 goes from the cysteine to the phenylalanine over 15 residues. Just CDR3 DNA is preserved here, 45 bases in frame from base 1. Trimming takes 0 bases from V and 2 bases from J, and the germline ends sit 8 bases apart.

The chain was built from TRBV6-5 and TRBJ1-5, with a weak D call of TRBD1 (5 bases match). The sequencing input was a CD4+ T cell line or clone grown in culture. The receptor comes from a woman aged 55 to 70 with non-small cell lung cancer. Some clones in this sample may be carry-over from other donors' samples. In nucleotide form, the sequence is TGTGCCAGCAGTTACTCGGGGGGGGGCAATCAGCCCCAGCATTTT. Its product reads: CASSYSGGGNQPQHF.